This T cell receptor beta chain was sequenced for a study of glioma-infiltrating T cells. Germline CDR1 and CDR2: MNHNS and SASEGT. The CDR3 is made up of 16 amino acids. Trimming removed 7 bases from V and 2 bases from J, with 19 bases in between. The iRepertoire nested amplicon-rescue multiplex PCR amplified TCR alpha and beta CDR3s from RNA. Tissue mRNA or PBMC total RNA, about 95-450 ng, went into one-step reverse transcription and amplification. MiXCR, run by TCRdb on the multiplex PCR reads, gives a single entry per CDR3 protein. The sample holds around 140,000 distinct CDR3 sequences, about 39% seen once. About this clonotype: Its antigen is as yet unknown.

Study findings and constraints: Above-expected tissue-blood divergence occurred in all gliomas, most in low-grade ones. CDR3 overlap between tissue and blood was very small.

The sample consisted of glioma tissue, nonneoplastic brain tissue, or PBMCs (not recorded which). The V gene is TRBV6-1, the J gene TRBJ2-3; no firm D call. The clonotype originates from a human donor with low-grade glioma or glioblastoma, undergoing nonglioma brain surgery, or in good health (not recorded which). The CDR3 sequence: CASNPKSPRLTDTQYF. The CDR3 nucleotides are TGTGCCAGCAACCCAAAGTCACCCCGACTCACAGATACGCAGTATTTT.